This entry features one T cell receptor (beta chain) sequence. These data come from a study of cytomegalovirus exposure and HLA in healthy donors. The PCR employed 60 Vbeta primers together with 13 Jbeta primers. The assay was immunoSEQ multiplex PCR, and TCRdb's table has in-frame clones only and misses some. Seen here are 100,000 to 150,000 clones, about 80% observed once, and the top ten hold roughly 9.3%. This CDR3 is 15 amino acids long. V lost 2 bases to trimming and J lost 3 bases, with 12 bases between them. Germline CDR1 and CDR2: MGHRA and YSYEKL. The chain carries TRBV4-1 and TRBJ2-3; possible D gene TRBD1, 6 bases. The sample was PBMCs. The origin of this receptor is a woman aged 50 to 65 in good health and CMV-seropositive. CDR3 sequence: CASSQTGRGTDTQYF. The CDR3 nucleotides are TGCGCCAGCAGCCAAACAGGGCGAGGGACAGATACGCAGTATTTT.